This T cell receptor (beta chain) is from a study of cytomegalovirus exposure and HLA in healthy donors. Study-level information: Later analysis reported that the 110 or so validation repertoires shared the platform of the 650 to 700 first-cohort repertoires. General observations from the study: According to a later analysis, TCR clusters from the first cohort tended to co-occur in the approximately 120 validation repertoires.

The ends lost 3 bases at V and 6 bases at J; junction bases unmatched: 7. Germline V gene lookup returns CDR1 WSHSY and CDR2 SAAADI. This CDR3 has 15 residues. Clones were read by immunoSEQ multiplex PCR, and TCRdb kept only the in-frame ones, dropping some. The profile shows about 200,000 clones, 87% of them singletons. Of note for this clone: Its specificity is unknown.

The chain links TRBV10-2 to TRBJ2-2, with 7 positions matching TRBD1. This receptor was obtained from a woman between 18 and 29 years old in good health and CMV-seropositive. The sample was PBMCs. The CDR3 nucleotides read TGCGCCAGCAGTGAAGTCTGGCAGGGGGCCGGGGAGCTGTTTTTT. Translation: CASSEVWQGAGELFF.